This T cell receptor beta chain stems from a study of shared clonotypes between healthy human individuals. Sorted-subset replicate PCR reactions were performed with approximately 180 ng DNA, corresponding to some 32,000 T cell genomes. Here immunoSEQ multiplex PCR was the method, and the copy in TCRdb shows in-frame clones only, minus some. The sample lists over 95,000 clones; about 67% were seen once. General study findings and limits: The study found lower generation probabilities in non-shared clonotypes than in those shared by all four donors. Naive subsets typically showed greater estimated richness than memory subsets.

Pooled CD45RO+ cells and CCR7-negative CD45RA+ TemRA cells made up CD8 memory. The CDR3 length is 12 residues. V was shortened by 6 bases and J by 0 bases, with 4 bases between the two germline ends. Germline CDR1 is SGDLS and CDR2 is YYNGEE. Comment on this clone: What it binds is unknown.

Sequencing was carried out using memory CD8+ T cells sorted from blood. The subset here: CD45RO+ cells pooled with CCR7-negative TemRA cells. The receptor was isolated from a woman aged 25-40 years in good health. This sequence joins TRBV9 and TRBJ2-1; D unclear. The CDR3 DNA is TGTGCCAGCAAGGACTCCTACAATGAGCAGTTCTTC. Translation: CASKDSYNEQFF.